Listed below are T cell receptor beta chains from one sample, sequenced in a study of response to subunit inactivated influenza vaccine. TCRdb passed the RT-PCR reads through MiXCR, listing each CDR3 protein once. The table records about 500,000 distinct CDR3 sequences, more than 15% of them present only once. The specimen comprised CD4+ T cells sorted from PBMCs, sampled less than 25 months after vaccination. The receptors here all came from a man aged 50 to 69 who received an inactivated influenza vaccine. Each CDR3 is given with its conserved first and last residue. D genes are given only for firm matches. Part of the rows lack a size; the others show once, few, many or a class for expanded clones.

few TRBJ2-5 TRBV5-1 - CASSLAALNQETQYF TGCGCCAGCAGCTTGGCCGCACTAAACCAAGAGACCCAGTACTTC
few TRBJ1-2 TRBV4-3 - CASSIPGTSYGYTF TGCGCCAGCAGCATTCCGGGGACCTCCTATGGCTACACCTTC
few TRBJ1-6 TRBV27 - CASSPLDRMHQSPLHF TGTGCCAGCAGCCCCCTCGACAGGATGCATCAGTCACCCCTCCACTTT
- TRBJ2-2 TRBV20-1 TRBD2 CSAGTSGRSGELFF TGCAGTGCTGGAACTAGCGGGAGGTCCGGGGAGCTGTTTTTT
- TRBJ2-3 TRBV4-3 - CASSQNGGGDTQYF TGCGCCAGCAGCCAAAATGGGGGCGGAGATACGCAGTATTTT
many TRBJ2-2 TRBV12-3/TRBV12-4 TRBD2 CASKGGANTGELFF TGTGCCAGTAAGGGAGGGGCCAACACCGGGGAGCTGTTTTTT
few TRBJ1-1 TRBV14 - CASSQDVARSTEAFF TGTGCCAGCAGCCAAGATGTGGCGAGGAGCACTGAAGCTTTCTTT
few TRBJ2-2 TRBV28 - CASSWSLRNTGELFF TGTGCCAGCAGTTGGTCTTTGCGAAACACCGGGGAGCTGTTTTTT
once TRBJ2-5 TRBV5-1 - CASSPHSLQETQYF TGCGCCAGCAGCCCCCACTCCCTCCAAGAGACCCAGTACTTC
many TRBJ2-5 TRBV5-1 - CASRSYGAQGETQYF TGCGCCAGCAGGTCTTACGGGGCACAAGGAGAGACCCAGTACTTC
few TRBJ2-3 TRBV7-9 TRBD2 CASSPRLAGSADTQYF TGTGCCAGCAGCCCACGACTAGCGGGATCAGCAGATACGCAGTATTTT
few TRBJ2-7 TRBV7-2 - CASSSSPGSYEQYF TGTGCCAGCAGCTCCTCCCCTGGGTCCTACGAGCAGTACTTC
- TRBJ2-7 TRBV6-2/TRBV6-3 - CASSYRARYEQYF TGTGCCAGCAGTTACAGGGCAAGATACGAGCAGTACTTC
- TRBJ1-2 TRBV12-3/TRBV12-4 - CASRAVLSGYTF TGTGCCAGCAGGGCCGTCCTGAGTGGCTACACCTTC
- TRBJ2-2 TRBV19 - CASSIGDTGELFF TGTGCCAGTAGTATAGGTGACACCGGGGAGCTGTTTTTT